A selection of T cell receptor beta chains follows, all from one sample in a study of blood T cell repertoires in COVID-19. The data were produced by immunoSEQ multiplex PCR, yet TCRdb's version contains in-frame clones alone and is incomplete. Among 250,000 to 350,000 clones, about 86% were seen once, and the ten largest hold about an eighth. Sample: peripheral blood. The source of these receptors is a woman in her 70s with COVID-19, enrolled during active disease. Both conserved end residues are part of each CDR3. Each record gives: CDR3 DNA, CDR3 protein, clone size, D gene, J gene, V gene, CDR3 length. D genes are given only for firm matches. Size is omitted from some rows. Given values are once, few, many or a class for expanded clones.

DNA: TGTGCCAGTAGTATAGGGAGGGACGGACTTTATAGCAATCAGCCCCAGCATTTT
CDR3: CASSIGRDGLYSNQPQHF
size: NA
D: NA
J: TRBJ1-5
V: TRBV19
length: 18

DNA: TGTGCCAGCAGCGGAGGCGCAAATTCACCCCTCCACTTT
CDR3: CASSGGANSPLHF
size: NA
D: NA
J: TRBJ1-6
V: TRBV11-2
length: 13

DNA: TGTGCCACCAAAGAACCGGGACAGGGGGCGCGCGAGCAGTACTTC
CDR3: CATKEPGQGAREQYF
size: once
D: TRBD1
J: TRBJ2-7
V: TRBV28
length: 15

DNA: TGTGCCAGCACCACGGCAGGCGCTCGCTACGAGCAGTACTTC
CDR3: CASTTAGARYEQYF
size: NA
D: NA
J: TRBJ2-7
V: TRBV6-4
length: 14

DNA: TGCGCCAGCAGCTTGGGGCGGGGCAATGAGCAGTTCTTC
CDR3: CASSLGRGNEQFF
size: NA
D: NA
J: TRBJ2-1
V: TRBV5-1
length: 13

DNA: TGTGCCAGTAGTATAGGGGGACAGGGGGCTTATGGCTACACCTTC
CDR3: CASSIGGQGAYGYTF
size: NA
D: TRBD1
J: TRBJ1-2
V: TRBV19
length: 15

DNA: TGTGCCAGCAGCTTAGCCCCCGGTGAAGCTTTCTTT
CDR3: CASSLAPGEAFF
size: NA
D: NA
J: TRBJ1-1
V: TRBV13
length: 12

DNA: TGTGCCACCGAGGGACAGGGAAAGCGGGAGACCCAGTACTTC
CDR3: CATEGQGKRETQYF
size: NA
D: TRBD1
J: TRBJ2-5
V: TRBV2
length: 14

DNA: TGTGCCAGCAGTTACCCGGGACTCTACGAGCAGTACTTC
CDR3: CASSYPGLYEQYF
size: NA
D: NA
J: TRBJ2-7
V: TRBV6-2/TRBV6-3
length: 13

DNA: TGTGCCAGCAGTTCCCTCATGCGGGGGGGGGACAATGAGCAGTTCTTC
CDR3: CASSSLMRGGDNEQFF
size: NA
D: TRBD2
J: TRBJ2-1
V: TRBV28
length: 16

DNA: TGTGCCAGCAGGCCGCGGGGGGCTGCAGATACGCAGTATTTT
CDR3: CASRPRGAADTQYF
size: NA
D: TRBD2
J: TRBJ2-3
V: TRBV25-1
length: 14

DNA: TGTGCCAGCAGCCCAGATTCAGATACGCAGTATTTT
CDR3: CASSPDSDTQYF
size: NA
D: NA
J: TRBJ2-3
V: TRBV7-9
length: 12

DNA: TGTGCCAGCAGCTTCGGACTATACGAGCAGTACTTC
CDR3: CASSFGLYEQYF
size: NA
D: NA
J: TRBJ2-7
V: TRBV7-9
length: 12

DNA: TGTGCCAGCAGCTTAGTTACCGATAGCTCTGGAAACACCATATATTTT
CDR3: CASSLVTDSSGNTIYF
size: NA
D: NA
J: TRBJ1-3
V: TRBV7-2
length: 16

DNA: TGTGCCACCAGTGATAGCCGAGAGACCCAGTACTTC
CDR3: CATSDSRETQYF
size: NA
D: NA
J: TRBJ2-5
V: TRBV24-1
length: 12

DNA: TGTGCCAGCAGTGCCCGGGACACTGAAGCTTTCTTT
CDR3: CASSARDTEAFF
size: NA
D: NA
J: TRBJ1-1
V: TRBV28
length: 12

DNA: TGTGCCAGTAGTGAGTACCGGAACACTGAAGCTTTCTTT
CDR3: CASSEYRNTEAFF
size: NA
D: NA
J: TRBJ1-1
V: TRBV19
length: 13

DNA: TGTGCCAGCAGTCGGCAACAGGGTATGGGCAATCAGCCCCAGCATTTT
CDR3: CASSRQQGMGNQPQHF
size: NA
D: NA
J: TRBJ1-5
V: TRBV28
length: 16

DNA: TGTGCCAGCAGTTACCTCCTTCGCTACGAGCAGTACTTC
CDR3: CASSYLLRYEQYF
size: NA
D: NA
J: TRBJ2-7
V: TRBV6-2/TRBV6-3
length: 13

DNA: TGTGCCAGCAGTTTGTCAGAAAAACTGTTTTTT
CDR3: CASSLSEKLFF
size: NA
D: NA
J: TRBJ1-4
V: TRBV6-6
length: 11

DNA: TGTGCCAGCACCCCTAGGGGCCTAGCGGGGGAGACCCAGTACTTC
CDR3: CASTPRGLAGETQYF
size: NA
D: TRBD2
J: TRBJ2-5
V: TRBV7-2
length: 15

DNA: TGTGCCAGCTATTATATGGCGACTCTTGGAACTGAAGCTTTCTTT
CDR3: CASYYMATLGTEAFF
size: NA
D: NA
J: TRBJ1-1
V: TRBV18
length: 15

DNA: TGTGCCAGCAGCCAAGGTCATGGGCAGGTGGAGACCCAGTACTTC
CDR3: CASSQGHGQVETQYF
size: NA
D: NA
J: TRBJ2-5
V: TRBV4-2
length: 15

DNA: TGCGCCAGCAGGTCCGACAGTAACTATGGCTACACCTTC
CDR3: CASRSDSNYGYTF
size: once
D: NA
J: TRBJ1-2
V: TRBV5-1
length: 13

DNA: TGTGCCAGCTCACCAAGGACAGCGAACACTGAAGCTTTCTTT
CDR3: CASSPRTANTEAFF
size: NA
D: NA
J: TRBJ1-1
V: TRBV18
length: 14

DNA: TGTGCCAGCAGCCACGGAGAGGAAGCGTACGAGCAGTTCTTC
CDR3: CASSHGEEAYEQFF
size: NA
D: NA
J: TRBJ2-1
V: TRBV4-2
length: 14

DNA: TGTGCCAGCAGACCCACTAGCGGGGGGGATTATGAGCAGTTCTTC
CDR3: CASRPTSGGDYEQFF
size: NA
D: TRBD2
J: TRBJ2-1
V: TRBV3-1/TRBV3-2
length: 15

DNA: TGCAGCGTAATAATAGACAGGGCCACTGAAGCTTTCTTT
CDR3: CSVIIDRATEAFF
size: NA
D: TRBD1
J: TRBJ1-1
V: TRBV29-1
length: 13

DNA: TGTGCCTGGAGTGGGGTGTCGGTGGAGGACAGGACCTACGAGCAGTACTTC
CDR3: CAWSGVSVEDRTYEQYF
size: once
D: TRBD1
J: TRBJ2-7
V: TRBV30
length: 17

DNA: TGTGCCAGTAGTAAGACTAGCGGAGCCAACACCGGGGAGCTGTTTTTT
CDR3: CASSKTSGANTGELFF
size: once
D: TRBD2
J: TRBJ2-2
V: TRBV19
length: 16

DNA: TGTGCCAGCAGCGGGAGAGCGGGGGGGAGAGATACGCAGTATTTT
CDR3: CASSGRAGGRDTQYF
size: NA
D: TRBD2
J: TRBJ2-3
V: TRBV9
length: 15

DNA: TGTGCCAGTAGGTGGGCAGGGGTGAACACTGAAGCTTTCTTT
CDR3: CASRWAGVNTEAFF
size: few
D: NA
J: TRBJ1-1
V: TRBV19
length: 14

DNA: TGTGCCACCAGTGATCCGGGGAACACTGAAGCTTTCTTT
CDR3: CATSDPGNTEAFF
size: NA
D: NA
J: TRBJ1-1
V: TRBV24-1
length: 13

DNA: TGTGCCAGCAGCCTGGACAGAATTGACACCGGGGAGCTGTTTTTT
CDR3: CASSLDRIDTGELFF
size: NA
D: NA
J: TRBJ2-2
V: TRBV28
length: 15

DNA: TGTGCCACCAGGTCAGGGTCAGGGACTGAAGCTTTCTTT
CDR3: CATRSGSGTEAFF
size: NA
D: NA
J: TRBJ1-1
V: TRBV24-1
length: 13